The 17 T cell receptor beta chains listed next were all sequenced from one sample in a study of blood T cells in healthy people across ages. It was with a sample-barcoded 5' primer and a J-beta primer mix that a second PCR of roughly 7 to 12 cycles was run. TCRdb analysed the 5' RACE reads with MiXCR anew, one entry per CDR3 protein. The profile shows about 1,400,000 distinct CDR3 sequences, approximately 59% of them singletons. Sequencing used blood. The receptors were sampled from a man aged 18 to 30 in good health.

This chain connects TRBV24-1 to TRBJ2-2, with no clear D. Germline lookup yields CDR1 KGHDR and CDR2 SFDVKD. Trimming took off 3 bases at V and 3 bases at J, with 13 bases between the two ends. This CDR3 spans 16 amino acids. CDR3 DNA: TGTGCCACCAGTGATCCCAGCATCGACCACACCGGGGAGCTGTTTTTT. Translating gives CATSDPSIDHTGELFF.

V and J are TRBV4-2 and TRBJ2-1, with D possibly being TRBD2 (6 bases). The germline CDR1 and CDR2 sequences are LGHNA and YNFKEQ. The CDR3 contains 14 residues. The germline V and J ends were trimmed by 1 base and 5 bases, with 9 bases remaining between them. The CDR3 DNA reads TGTGCCAGCAGCCAAGTGAGGACTAACAATGAGCAGTTCTTC. Protein: CASSQVRTNNEQFF.

This clonotype occurred a few times. The chain combines TRBV10-3 with TRBJ2-7; 10 bases fit TRBD1. Germline V lookup: CDR1 ENHRY, CDR2 SYGVKD. Trimming took 8 bases from V and 4 from J; bases not matched to a gene: 8. The CDR3 runs to 14 residues. Here the CDR3 reads CAIGKTGGSYEQYF. The CDR3 DNA follows: TGTGCCATCGGCAAGACAGGGGGCTCTTACGAGCAGTACTTC.

The chain uses TRBV5-1 and TRBJ2-1; D possibly uses TRBD1 or TRBD2 (7 bases each). The germline V gene encodes CDR1 SGHRS and CDR2 YFSETQ. Between the trimmed V and J ends, which lost 3 bases and 9 bases, there was a span of 19 bases. This CDR3 spans 15 amino acids. The CDR3 is CASSSLQGGLVEQFF. CDR3 DNA sequence: TGCGCCAGCAGCTCGCTTCAGGGGGGGCTGGTTGAGCAGTTCTTC.

This clonotype was counted a few times. The chain has TRBV27 and TRBJ2-1; possibly TRBD2 for D (6 bases). The length of the CDR3 is 14 residues. V lost 10 bases and J lost 5, with 18 bases in between. From germline, CDR1 is MNHEY and CDR2 SMNVEV (reference sequence). The CDR3 DNA sequence: TGTGCCACTTCCCAGGGAGGTTATGACAATGAGCAGTTCTTC. It yields the protein CATSQGGYDNEQFF.

V is TRBV3-1 and J is TRBJ1-1, with a tentative D call TRBD1 (6 bases). This CDR3 comprises 15 residues. Trimming left V 1 base short and J 4 bases short, with 13 bases between. The germline gives CDR1 LGHDT, CDR2 YNNKEL (reference sequence). The CDR3 protein is CASSQGQGGGTEAFF. The CDR3 DNA is TGTGCCAGCAGCCAAGGCCAGGGAGGGGGCACTGAAGCTTTCTTT. Full variable domain (rest looked up from reference TRBV3-1 and TRBJ1-1): DTAVSQTPKYLVTQMGNDKSIKCEQNLGHDTMYWYKQDSKKFLKIMFSYNNKELIINETVPNRFSPKSPDKAHLNLHINSLELGDSAVYFCASSQGQGGGTEAFFGQGTRLTVV.

The DNA of the CDR3 is TGCAGTGCTGGACAGGGACTAGTTGCCTACGAGCAGTACTTC. This encodes CSAGQGLVAYEQYF. V gene TRBV20-1 combines with J gene TRBJ2-7; D is tentatively TRBD1 or TRBD2 (8 bases each). The CDR3 runs 14 residues. Per germline, CDR1 DFQATT and CDR2 SNEGSKA (reference sequence). V lost 5 bases and J lost 2, with 16 bases in between.

This chain uses TRBV9 with TRBJ1-1, with D possibly TRBD1 on 5 matching bases. The CDR3 totals 15 residues. The V and J ends lost 4 bases and 3 bases respectively, with 16 bases between them. Germline V gene data show CDR1 as SGDLS and CDR2 as YYNGEE. This CDR3 is CASSPQGVIDTEAFF. CDR3 nucleotide sequence: TGTGCCAGCAGCCCCCAAGGGGTTATCGACACTGAAGCTTTCTTT.

The chain is built from TRBV27 and TRBJ2-6; D gene unclear. CDR1 is MNHEY and CDR2 is SMNVEV in the germline V gene (reference sequence). V lost 10 bases, J lost 0 bases, and 10 bases lay in between. This CDR3 is 14 amino acids long. CDR3 DNA: TGTGCCACCTCTGCGTCCTCTGGGGCCAACGTCCTGACTTTC. Amino acids: CATSASSGANVLTF. The full variable domain, completed using reference TRBV27 and TRBJ2-6, is EAQVTQNPRYLITVTGKKLTVTCSQNMNHEYMSWYRQDPGLGLRQIYYSMNVEVTDKGDVPEGYKVSRKEKRNFPLILESPSPNQTSLYFCATSASSGANVLTFGAGSRLTVL.

The J gene is TRBJ2-7, the V gene TRBV4-1; 7 nucleotides align to TRBD2. This CDR3 contains 15 residues. The germline CDR1 and CDR2 sequences are MGHRA and YSYEKL. The ends lost 5 bases at V and 3 bases at J; junction bases unmatched: 10. The CDR3 nucleotides are TGCGCCAGCAGCTACGGGCTAGCGGTTCTCTACGAGCAGTACTTC. Its protein is CASSYGLAVLYEQYF.

The rearrangement uses TRBV20-1 and TRBJ1-5; the D gene is possibly TRBD1 (6 bases). This CDR3 has 13 amino acids. Per germline, CDR1 DFQATT and CDR2 SNEGSKA (reference sequence). V lost 3 bases and J lost 6, with 12 bases in between. The CDR3 nucleotides are TGCAGTGCTAGGGGTCAGGGGTTTCAGCCCCAGCATTTT. Translation: CSARGQGFQPQHF.

The chain has TRBV25-1 and TRBJ2-7, with 14 bases lining up with TRBD2. The CDR3 has 16 amino acids. The J segment lost 6 bases and the V segment lost 2 bases, leaving 6 bases of the junction unmatched. Per the germline V gene, CDR1 is MGHDK and CDR2 is SYGVNS. DNA of the CDR3: TGTGCCAGCAGTGAAGAGACTAGCGGGAGGGCCGGCGAGCAGTACTTC. This translates into CASSEETSGRAGEQYF.

This clonotype has just a few counts. The CDR3 DNA is TGCAGTGCTAGTCCGAGGTTTTTATCACCCCTCCACTTT. This translates into CSASPRFLSPLHF. The gene calls are TRBV20-1 and TRBJ1-6; D is unclear. The CDR3 contains 13 residues. Germline assignment: CDR1 DFQATT and CDR2 SNEGSKA (reference sequence). Between the trimmed V and J ends, which lost 3 bases and 10 bases, there was a span of 13 bases.

This clonotype was seen a handful of times. The rearrangement joins TRBV7-9 to TRBJ2-1, with 15 nucleotides matching TRBD2. Germline V lookup: CDR1 SEHNR, CDR2 FQNEAQ (reference sequence). This CDR3 has 17 residues. V shed 4 bases, J shed 3 bases, and the junction held 4 bases outside the gene matches. The CDR3 here is CASSSGLAGGFYNEQFF. DNA for the CDR3: TGTGCCAGCAGCTCGGGACTAGCGGGAGGATTCTACAATGAGCAGTTCTTC.

This clonotype was seen a handful of times. This chain joins TRBV24-1 and TRBJ2-1; TRBD1 might be the D (6 bases). The germline gives CDR1 KGHDR, CDR2 SFDVKD. Deletions cut 2 bases from V and 4 bases from J, with 14 bases between. This CDR3 region has 16 residues. The CDR3 region has the DNA TGTGCCACCAGTGATTCCGCCGGGACACGATACAATGAGCAGTTCTTC. Translated, it gives CATSDSAGTRYNEQFF.

The rearrangement links TRBV7-2 to TRBJ1-5; D is unresolved. Trimming removed 5 bases at V and 8 bases at J, with 16 bases between. CDR3 size: 14 residues. Germline CDR1 and CDR2: SGHTA and FQGNSA. CDR3 sequence reads: CASSVGSRNEPQHF. The CDR3 region has the DNA TGTGCCAGCAGCGTAGGATCCAGGAATGAGCCCCAGCATTTT.

The J gene is TRBJ2-3, the V gene TRBV10-3; possible D gene TRBD1, 5 bases. Germline V gene data show CDR1 as ENHRY and CDR2 as SYGVKD. Trimming cost V 6 bases and J 2 bases, with 12 bases left between them. The CDR3 has 14 residues. The CDR3 reads CAIRRQTYTDTQYF. For the CDR3, the DNA is TGTGCCATCAGGAGACAGACCTACACAGATACGCAGTATTTT.